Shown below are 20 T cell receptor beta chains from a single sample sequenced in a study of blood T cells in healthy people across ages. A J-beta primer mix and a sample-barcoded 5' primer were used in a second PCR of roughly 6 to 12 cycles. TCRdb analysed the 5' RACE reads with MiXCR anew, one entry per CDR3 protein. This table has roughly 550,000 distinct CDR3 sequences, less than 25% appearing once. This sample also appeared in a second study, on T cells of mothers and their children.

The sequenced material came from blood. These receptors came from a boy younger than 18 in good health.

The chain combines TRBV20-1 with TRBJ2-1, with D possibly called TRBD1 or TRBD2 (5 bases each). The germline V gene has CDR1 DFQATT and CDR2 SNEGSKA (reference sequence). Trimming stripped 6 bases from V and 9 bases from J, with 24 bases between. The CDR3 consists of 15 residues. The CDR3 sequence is CSANVLGTWGGEQFF. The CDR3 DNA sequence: TGCAGTGCCAACGTACTAGGTACGTGGGGCGGTGAGCAGTTCTTC.

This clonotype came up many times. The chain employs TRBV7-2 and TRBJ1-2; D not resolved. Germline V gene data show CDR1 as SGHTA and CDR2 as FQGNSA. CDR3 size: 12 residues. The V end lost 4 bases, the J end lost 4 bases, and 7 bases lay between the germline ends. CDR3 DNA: TGTGCCAGCAGCTATGGGCTCTATGGCTACACCTTC. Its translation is CASSYGLYGYTF.

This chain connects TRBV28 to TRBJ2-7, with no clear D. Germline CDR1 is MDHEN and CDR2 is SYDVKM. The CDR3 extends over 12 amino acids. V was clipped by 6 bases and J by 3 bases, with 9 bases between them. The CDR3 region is CASRSSNYEQYF. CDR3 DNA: TGTGCCAGCAGATCCTCAAACTACGAGCAGTACTTC.

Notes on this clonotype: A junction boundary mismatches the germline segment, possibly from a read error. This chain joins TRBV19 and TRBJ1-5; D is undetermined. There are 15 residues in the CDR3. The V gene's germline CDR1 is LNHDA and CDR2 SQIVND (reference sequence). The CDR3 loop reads CASSIGPIGNQPQHF. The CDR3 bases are TGCGCCAGTAGTATCGGCCCGATCGGCAATCAGCCCCAGCATTTT.

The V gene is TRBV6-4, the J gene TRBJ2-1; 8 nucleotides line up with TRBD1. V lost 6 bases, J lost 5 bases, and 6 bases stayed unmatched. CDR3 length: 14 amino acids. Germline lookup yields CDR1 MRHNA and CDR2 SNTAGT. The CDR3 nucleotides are TGTGCCAGCAGCGAAGGACAGGGTCACAATGAGCAGTTCTTC. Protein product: CASSEGQGHNEQFF.

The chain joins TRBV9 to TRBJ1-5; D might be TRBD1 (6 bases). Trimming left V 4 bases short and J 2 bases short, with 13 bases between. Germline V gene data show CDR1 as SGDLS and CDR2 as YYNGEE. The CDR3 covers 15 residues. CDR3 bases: TGTGCCAGCAGCTCCGGGACATTAGGCAATCAGCCCCAGCATTTT. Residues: CASSSGTLGNQPQHF.

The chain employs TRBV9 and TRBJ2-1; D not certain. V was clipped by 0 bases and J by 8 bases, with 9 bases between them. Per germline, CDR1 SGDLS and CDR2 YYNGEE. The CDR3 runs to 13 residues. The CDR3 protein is CASSVATAHEQFF. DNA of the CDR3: TGTGCCAGCAGCGTAGCTACAGCGCATGAGCAGTTCTTC.

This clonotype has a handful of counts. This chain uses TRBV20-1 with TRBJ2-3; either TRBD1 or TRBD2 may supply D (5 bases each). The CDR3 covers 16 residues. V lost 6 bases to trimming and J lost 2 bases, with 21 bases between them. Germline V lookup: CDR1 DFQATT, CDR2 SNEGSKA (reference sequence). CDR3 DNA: TGCAGTGCCGAGACTCCCCGGGACGGCTTCACAGATACGCAGTATTTT. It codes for CSAETPRDGFTDTQYF.

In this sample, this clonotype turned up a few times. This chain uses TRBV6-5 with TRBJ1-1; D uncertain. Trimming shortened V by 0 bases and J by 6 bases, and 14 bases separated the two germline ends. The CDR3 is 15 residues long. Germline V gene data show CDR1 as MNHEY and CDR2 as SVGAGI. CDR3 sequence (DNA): TGTGCCAGCAGTTACTCTCCCGGGGTCGGTGCTGAAGCTTTCTTT. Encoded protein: CASSYSPGVGAEAFF.

CDR3 region: CSARDDRILNEQYF. The CDR3 coding sequence is TGCAGTGCTAGAGACGACAGGATTCTGAACGAGCAGTACTTC. The genes are TRBV20-1 and TRBJ2-5, with D tentatively TRBD1 (6 bases). The J call could be wrong; TRBJ2-7 is a better fit for the DNA end. The CDR3 sequence is 14 residues long. The germline CDR1 and CDR2 sequences are DFQATT and SNEGSKA (reference sequence).

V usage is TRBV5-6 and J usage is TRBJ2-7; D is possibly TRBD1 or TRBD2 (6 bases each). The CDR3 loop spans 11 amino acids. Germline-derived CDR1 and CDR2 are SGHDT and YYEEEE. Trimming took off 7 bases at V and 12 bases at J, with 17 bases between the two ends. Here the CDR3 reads CASGGGGLGYF. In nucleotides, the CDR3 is TGTGCCAGCGGAGGAGGGGGGCTGGGGTACTTC.

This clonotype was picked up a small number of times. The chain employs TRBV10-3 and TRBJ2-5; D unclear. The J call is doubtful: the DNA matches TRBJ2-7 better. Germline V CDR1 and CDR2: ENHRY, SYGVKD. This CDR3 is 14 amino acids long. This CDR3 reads CAISESPATDEQYF. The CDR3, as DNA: TGTGCCATCAGTGAGTCGCCTGCTACGGACGAGCAGTACTTC.

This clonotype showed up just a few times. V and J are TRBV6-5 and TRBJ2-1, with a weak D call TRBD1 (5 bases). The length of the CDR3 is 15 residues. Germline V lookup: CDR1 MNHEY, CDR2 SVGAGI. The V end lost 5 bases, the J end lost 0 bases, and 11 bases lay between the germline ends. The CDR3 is CASSLDSLSYNEQFF. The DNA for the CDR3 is TGTGCCAGCAGTCTTGACAGTCTCTCCTACAATGAGCAGTTCTTC.

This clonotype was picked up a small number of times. CDR3 nucleotides: TGCGCCAGCAGCTTGAAACAGGGAGACTTCTATGGCTACACCTTC. Protein: CASSLKQGDFYGYTF. This chain connects TRBV5-1 to TRBJ1-2; tentative D call: TRBD1 (6 bases). The CDR3 totals 15 residues. The germline V and J ends were trimmed by 1 base and 4 bases, with 14 bases remaining between them. Germline values: CDR1 SGHRS, CDR2 YFSETQ.

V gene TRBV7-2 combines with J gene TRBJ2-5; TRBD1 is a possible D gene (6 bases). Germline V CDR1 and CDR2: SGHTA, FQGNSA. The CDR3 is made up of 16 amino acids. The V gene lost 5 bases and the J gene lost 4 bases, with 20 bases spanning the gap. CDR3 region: CASSPGEAAGVETQYF. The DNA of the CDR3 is TGTGCCAGCAGCCCGGGCGAAGCGGCAGGGGTAGAGACCCAGTACTTC.

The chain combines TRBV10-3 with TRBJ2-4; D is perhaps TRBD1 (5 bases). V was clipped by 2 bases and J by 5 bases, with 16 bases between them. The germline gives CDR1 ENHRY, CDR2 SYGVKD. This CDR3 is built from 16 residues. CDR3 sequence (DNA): TGTGCCATCAGTGAGGGACATCAAGACACTCAAAACATTCAGTACTTC. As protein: CAISEGHQDTQNIQYF.

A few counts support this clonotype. As DNA, the CDR3 is TGTGCCAGCAAGGGGACTAGCCCACAATACGAGCAGTACTTC. This codes for CASKGTSPQYEQYF. The chain recombines TRBV28 with TRBJ2-5; 9 bases align to TRBD2. The J call may not be correct, given that the DNA end is closer to TRBJ2-7. The CDR3 has 14 residues. Germline V CDR1 and CDR2: MDHEN, SYDVKM.

CDR3 region: CASSLAVGPDYGYTF. The CDR3 DNA is TGTGCCAGCAGCTTAGCGGTAGGGCCTGACTATGGCTACACCTTC. This chain connects TRBV7-2 to TRBJ1-2; D gene unclear. This CDR3 contains 15 residues. Trimming removed 0 bases from V and 3 bases from J, with 11 bases in between. Per germline, CDR1 SGHTA and CDR2 FQGNSA. The whole variable domain, filled in from reference TRBV7-2 and TRBJ1-2, reads GAGVSQSPSNKVTEKGKDVELRCDPISGHTALYWYRQSLGQGLEFLIYFQGNSAPDKSGLPSDRFSAERTGGSVSTLTIQRTQQEDSAVYLCASSLAVGPDYGYTFGSGTRLTVV.

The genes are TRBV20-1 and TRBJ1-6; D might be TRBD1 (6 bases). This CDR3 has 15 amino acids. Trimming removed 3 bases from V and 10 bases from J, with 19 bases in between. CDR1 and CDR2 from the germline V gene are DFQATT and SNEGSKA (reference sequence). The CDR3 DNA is TGCAGTGCTAGTGATCCAGGGGACCCTGGCTCACCCCTCCACTTT. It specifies CSASDPGDPGSPLHF.

This CDR3 is CASSLAKGDPPYEQYF. CDR3 in DNA: TGTGCCAGCAGCTTAGCAAAGGGGGATCCCCCCTACGAGCAGTACTTC. The chain is built from TRBV7-9 and TRBJ2-7; D is perhaps TRBD1 (6 bases). The CDR3 has 16 residues. Germline V lookup: CDR1 SEHNR, CDR2 FQNEAQ (reference sequence). Trimming stripped 0 bases from V and 2 bases from J, with 14 bases between.